This T cell receptor (beta chain) was documented in a study of shared clonotypes between healthy human individuals. The repertoire was sequenced with immunoSEQ multiplex PCR; TCRdb's copy has only in-frame clones and lacks some. The sample carries over a million clones, about 96% recorded once. The CDR3 has 18 amino acids. Germline V CDR1 and CDR2: SNHLY, FYNNEI. V gave up 7 bases and J gave up 2 bases, with 23 bases separating them. This clone was seen only once. This sequence originates from a young man in good health. This chain joins TRBV2 and TRBJ2-2; unclear D gene. Sequencing was carried out using naive CD4+ T cells sorted from blood. Subset: CD45RA+ positively selected. Here the CDR3 DNA reads TGTGCCAGCAACTCCCCCTCGTGGGCAGACCGAAACACCGGGGAGCTGTTTTTT. Protein: CASNSPSWADRNTGELFF.